The 18 T cell receptor beta chains below come from one sample, sequenced in a study of cytomegalovirus exposure and HLA in healthy donors (dated by TCRdb to 2016 to 2017). Libraries were prepared through the immunoSEQ multiplex PCR assay. The multiplex PCR relied on a mix of 60 forward primers for TCR Vbeta segments and 13 reverse primers for TCR Jbeta segments. TCRdb mirrors the immuneACCESS table, restricted to in-frame sequences. Some clones are absent from its copies; in checked studies, under half trace to an unresolved V gene, and the reason for the others is unknown. Within this sample are 150,000 to 200,000 clones, with more than 75% of them counted one time only. The ten largest clonotypes hold about 0.89% of the sample. Sequencing was carried out using PBMCs. Receptor source: a girl aged 2 to 9 in good health and CMV-seropositive.

The V gene is TRBV30, the J gene TRBJ2-2; 12 bases align to TRBD2. In germline, CDR1 is GTSNPN, CDR2 SVGIG (reference sequence). J lost 7 bases, V lost 0 bases, and 9 bases had no gene match. CDR3 length equals 17 residues. The CDR3 region has the DNA TGTGCCTGGAGTGTACGACTAGCGGGAGTAGGTGGCGGGGAGCTGTTTTTT. Protein sequence: CAWSVRLAGVGGGELFF.

The chain couples TRBV30 to TRBJ2-1, with TRBD2 matching over 7 bases. With 3 bases clipped from V and 5 bases from J, the junction kept 4 bases outside the gene matches. This CDR3 is 13 amino acids long. Germline values: CDR1 GTSNPN, CDR2 SVGIG (reference sequence). Written as DNA, the CDR3 is TGTGCCTGGAGGGGACTACGTCACAATGAGCAGTTCTTC. It yields the protein CAWRGLRHNEQFF.

This chain connects TRBV5-4 to TRBJ2-7; maybe TRBD1 (5 bases). V lost 0 bases and J lost 2, with 12 bases in between. From germline, CDR1 is SGHNT and CDR2 YYREEE (reference sequence). CDR3 length equals 15 residues. The CDR3 nucleotides are TGTGCCAGCAGCTTGGTAGGGGCAACGGCCTACGAGCAGTACTTC. This codes for CASSLVGATAYEQYF.

The genes are TRBV20-1 and TRBJ2-3; no firm D call. Germline CDR1 DFQATT, CDR2 SNEGSKA (reference sequence). The CDR3 sequence is 11 residues long. With 3 bases removed from V and 4 bases from J, the gap between germline ends came to 5 bases. The CDR3 is CSASRPDTQYF. CDR3 nucleotides: TGCAGTGCTAGTCGTCCAGATACGCAGTATTTT.

This clone occurred once. The V gene is TRBV2, the J gene TRBJ1-1, with D possibly matching TRBD1 (5 bases). The V gene lost 10 bases and the J gene lost 10 bases, with 19 bases spanning the gap. The CDR3 spans 12 residues. CDR1 SNHLY and CDR2 FYNNEI come from the germline V gene. The CDR3 sequence: CANPQGDGGAFF. As DNA, the CDR3 is TGTGCCAACCCGCAGGGAGACGGGGGAGCTTTCTTT.

This clone has just a few counts. The chain is built from TRBV7-6 and TRBJ2-2; 11 nucleotides align to TRBD2. Germline trimming cut 5 bases from V and 6 bases from J; bases unmatched to any gene: 11. Germline-derived CDR1 and CDR2 are SGHVS and FNYEAQ. The CDR3 covers 17 residues. The CDR3 bases are TGTGCCAGCAGCCTACTAGCGGGAGACGGGGGGGCCGGGGAGCTGTTTTTT. Translation gives CASSLLAGDGGAGELFF.

This rearrangement joins TRBV25-1 to TRBJ2-5, with 12 bases matching TRBD2. Per the germline V gene, CDR1 is MGHDK and CDR2 is SYGVNS. Losses at the gene ends were 7 bases for V and 6 bases for J; bases not matched to a gene: 3. The CDR3 has 13 residues. The CDR3, as DNA: TGTGCCAGCACTACTAGCGGGAGGAAGACCCAGTACTTC. It codes for CASTTSGRKTQYF.

This clone was seen a few times. V usage is TRBV5-1 and J usage is TRBJ1-3; D might be TRBD1 (6 bases). Trimming took 2 bases from V and 1 from J, leaving 10 bases between them. CDR1 and CDR2 from the germline V gene are SGHRS and YFSETQ. The CDR3 contains 15 residues. The CDR3 bases are TGCGCCAGCAGCTTCGGGGGGCCTTCTGGAAACACCATATATTTT. It translates to CASSFGGPSGNTIYF.

This chain connects TRBV6-5 to TRBJ2-7, with 7 bases lining up with TRBD2. With V trimmed by 6 bases and J by 2 bases, 4 bases remained unmatched. The CDR3 spans 13 residues. Germline V gives CDR1 MNHEY, CDR2 SVGAGI. The CDR3 bases are TGTGCCAGCAGCACCCGGGGGGCCTACGAGCAGTACTTC. The encoded protein is CASSTRGAYEQYF.

The rearrangement uses TRBV6-1 and TRBJ1-3; TRBD1 agrees at 7 bases. J was trimmed by 0 bases and V by 9 bases; bases with no gene match: 5. The CDR3 runs 14 residues. Germline CDR1 is MNHNS and CDR2 is SASEGT. CDR3 amino acids: CASERGLSGNTIYF. CDR3 in DNA: TGTGCCAGTGAAAGGGGGCTCTCTGGAAACACCATATATTTT.

V is TRBV19 and J is TRBJ2-3; 9 bases line up with TRBD2. CDR3 length: 17 residues. V trimming: 1 base; J trimming: 1 base; junction bases outside the gene matches: 6. Germline V gene sequence: CDR1 LNHDA, CDR2 SQIVND (reference sequence). Written as DNA, the CDR3 is TGTGCCAGTAGTATAGGGGCTAGCGGGAATGGCACAGATACGCAGTATTTT. This translates into CASSIGASGNGTDTQYF.

The chain employs TRBV30 and TRBJ2-2, with TRBD2 as a possible D gene (6 bases). Germline V lookup: CDR1 GTSNPN, CDR2 SVGIG (reference sequence). The CDR3 covers 16 residues. CDR3 loop: CVWSSPSRENTGELFF. Written as DNA, the CDR3 is TGTGTTTGGTCCTCCCCCTCGCGGGAGAACACCGGGGAGCTGTTTTTT.

The chain uses TRBV2 and TRBJ1-1, with D hard to call. Germline loops: CDR1 SNHLY, CDR2 FYNNEI. CDR3 length: 13 residues. Trimming shortened V by 8 bases and J by 5 bases, and 15 bases separated the two germline ends. This CDR3 is CASPRRGGTEAFF. CDR3 sequence (DNA): TGTGCCAGCCCCCGGCGGGGAGGGACTGAAGCTTTCTTT.

The genes are TRBV2 and TRBJ1-1; D is ambiguous. The CDR3 contains 10 residues. V was trimmed by 4 bases and J by 11 bases, leaving 8 bases between them. Germline V gives CDR1 SNHLY, CDR2 FYNNEI. The CDR3 coding sequence is TGTGCCAGCAGTGGAGGTGATGCTTTCTTT. Its translation: CASSGGDAFF.

The V gene is TRBV10-3, the J gene TRBJ1-5; TRBD1 might be the D (6 bases). The CDR3 spans 14 residues. In germline, CDR1 is ENHRY, CDR2 SYGVKD. The V gene lost 4 bases and the J gene lost 3 bases, with 10 bases spanning the gap. The CDR3 coding sequence is TGTGCCATCAGTGGGGGGGGCGTCAATCAGCCCCAGCATTTT. Amino acids: CAISGGGVNQPQHF.

J is TRBJ2-5 and V is TRBV7-9; D gene uncertain. The germline gives CDR1 SEHNR, CDR2 FQNEAQ (reference sequence). The CDR3 consists of 13 residues. Trimming removed 3 bases from V and 3 bases from J, with 8 bases in between. The CDR3 DNA sequence: TGTGCCAGCAGCTTCTATGAAGAAGAGACCCAGTACTTC. Translated, it gives CASSFYEEETQYF.

The rearrangement links TRBV19 to TRBJ2-5, with 11 bases aligning to TRBD2. This CDR3 is 16 amino acids long. V trimming: 5 bases; J trimming: 4 bases; junction bases outside the gene matches: 9. In germline, CDR1 is LNHDA, CDR2 SQIVND (reference sequence). The CDR3 sequence is CASSYVAGGPGETQYF. The CDR3 nucleotides read TGTGCCAGTAGTTACGTAGCGGGAGGGCCTGGAGAGACCCAGTACTTC. The complete variable domain, with remaining parts taken from reference TRBV19 and TRBJ2-5, reads DGGITQSPKYLFRKEGQNVTLSCEQNLNHDAMYWYRQDPGQGLRLIYYSQIVNDFQKGDIAEGYSVSREKKESFPLTVTSAQKNPTAFYLCASSYVAGGPGETQYFGPGTRLLVL.

The chain links TRBV6-5 to TRBJ2-1; D not certain. The CDR3 totals 11 residues. V was cut by 1 base and J by 12 bases, with 7 bases left in between. Per germline, CDR1 MNHEY and CDR2 SVGAGI. The CDR3 protein is CASSYWSMQFF. The DNA for the CDR3 is TGTGCCAGCAGTTACTGGAGTATGCAGTTCTTC.